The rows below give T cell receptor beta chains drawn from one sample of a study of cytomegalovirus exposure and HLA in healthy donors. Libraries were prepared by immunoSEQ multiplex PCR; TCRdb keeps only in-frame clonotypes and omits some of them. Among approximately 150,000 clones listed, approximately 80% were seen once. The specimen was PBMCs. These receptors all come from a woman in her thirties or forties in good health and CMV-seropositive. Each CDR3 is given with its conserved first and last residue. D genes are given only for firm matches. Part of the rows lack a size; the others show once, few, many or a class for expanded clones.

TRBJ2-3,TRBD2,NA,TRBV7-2,CASSSRAGRAAQYF,TGTGCCAGCAGCTCACGAGCGGGAAGGGCAGCGCAGTATTTT
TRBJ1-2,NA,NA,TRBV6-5,CASSPSTGDYGYTF,TGTGCCAGCAGTCCTTCTACAGGAGACTATGGCTACACCTTC
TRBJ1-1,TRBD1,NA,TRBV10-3,CAISVGQGPTEAFF,TGTGCCATCAGTGTGGGACAGGGCCCCACTGAAGCTTTCTTT
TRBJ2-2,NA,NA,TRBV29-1,CSVRVNWNTGELFF,TGCAGCGTGAGGGTCAATTGGAACACCGGGGAGCTGTTTTTT
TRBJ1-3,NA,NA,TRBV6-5,CASSYSRQGVNTIYF,TGTGCCAGCAGTTACTCGAGGCAGGGTGTAAACACCATATATTTT
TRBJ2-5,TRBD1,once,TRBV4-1,CASSPTGTGVETQYF,TGCGCCAGCAGCCCAACCGGGACAGGGGTGGAGACCCAGTACTTC
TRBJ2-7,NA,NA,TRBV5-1,CASSLAGGDLYEQYF,TGCGCCAGCAGCTTGGCCGGGGGAGACCTCTACGAGCAGTACTTC
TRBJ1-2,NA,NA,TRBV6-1,CASMLGLGGYTF,TGTGCCAGCATGCTGGGGCTGGGCGGCTACACCTTC
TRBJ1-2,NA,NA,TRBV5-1,CASSLVTVGRGYTF,TGCGCCAGCAGCTTGGTGACAGTCGGGCGTGGCTACACCTTC
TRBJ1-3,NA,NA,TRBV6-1,CASRTVGASGNTIYF,TGTGCCAGCAGGACAGTCGGAGCCTCTGGAAACACCATATATTTT
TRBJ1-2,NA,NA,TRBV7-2,CASSSTGYGYTF,TGTGCCAGCAGCTCGACAGGCTATGGCTACACCTTC
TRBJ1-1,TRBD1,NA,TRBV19,CASSAPTGGRTEAFF,TGTGCCAGTAGTGCCCCGACAGGGGGCAGGACTGAAGCTTTCTTT
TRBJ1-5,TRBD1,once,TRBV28,CASSWRQGGNQPQHF,TGTGCCAGCAGTTGGAGACAGGGTGGTAATCAGCCCCAGCATTTT
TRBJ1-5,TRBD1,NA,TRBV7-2,CASSLDRGNQPQHF,TGTGCCAGCAGCCTGGACAGGGGCAATCAGCCCCAGCATTTT
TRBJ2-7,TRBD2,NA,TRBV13,CASSQYGTSGAYEQYF,TGTGCCAGCAGCCAATATGGGACTAGCGGAGCCTACGAGCAGTACTTC
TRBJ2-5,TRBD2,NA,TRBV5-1,CASSLVSREEETQYF,TGCGCCAGCAGCTTGGTATCGCGGGAGGAAGAGACCCAGTACTTC
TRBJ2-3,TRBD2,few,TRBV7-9,CASSFLAGGDSTDTQYF,TGTGCCAGCAGCTTTCTAGCGGGGGGGGATAGCACAGATACGCAGTATTTT
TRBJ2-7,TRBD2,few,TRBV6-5,CASSYAGEMNEQYF,TGTGCCAGCAGTTACGCGGGAGAAATGAACGAGCAGTACTTC
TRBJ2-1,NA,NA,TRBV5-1,CASSSSVNDYNEQFF,TGCGCCAGCAGCTCTAGCGTCAATGACTACAATGAGCAGTTCTTC
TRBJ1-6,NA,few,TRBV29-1,CSVVLDSLNSPLHF,TGCAGCGTTGTCCTCGACTCTTTGAATTCACCCCTCCACTTT
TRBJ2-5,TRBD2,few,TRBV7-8,CASSWTSGQETQYF,TGTGCCAGCAGCTGGACTAGCGGCCAAGAGACCCAGTACTTC
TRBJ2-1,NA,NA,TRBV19,CASSIDAAASSYNEQFF,TGTGCCAGTAGTATAGACGCGGCCGCTAGCTCCTACAATGAGCAGTTCTTC
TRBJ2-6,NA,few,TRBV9,CASSVGGSGANVLTF,TGTGCCAGCAGCGTAGGCGGCTCTGGGGCCAACGTCCTGACTTTC
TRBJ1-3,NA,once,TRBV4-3,CASSQDPGSTGTGNTIYF,TGCGCCAGCAGCCAAGATCCCGGATCAACAGGGACTGGAAACACCATATATTTT
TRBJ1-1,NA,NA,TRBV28,CASSSGAGNTEAFF,TGTGCCAGCAGTTCAGGGGCGGGGAACACTGAAGCTTTCTTT
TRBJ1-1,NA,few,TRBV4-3,CASSHPQGEAEAFF,TGCGCCAGCAGCCATCCCCAGGGTGAGGCTGAAGCTTTCTTT
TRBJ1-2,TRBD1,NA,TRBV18,CASSPQQGQGSYTF,TGTGCCAGCTCACCACAGCAAGGACAGGGGAGCTACACCTTC
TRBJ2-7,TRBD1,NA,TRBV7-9,CASSLRDRGIEQYF,TGTGCCAGCAGCTTACGGGACAGGGGGATCGAGCAGTACTTC
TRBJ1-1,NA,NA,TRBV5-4,CASSLRGRNTEAFF,TGTGCCAGCAGCTTGAGAGGGAGGAACACTGAAGCTTTCTTT
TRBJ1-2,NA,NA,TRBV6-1,CASSEQIFTNYGYTF,TGTGCCAGCAGTGAACAGATTTTTACTAACTATGGCTACACCTTC
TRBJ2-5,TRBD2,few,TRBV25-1,CASSEGRLAGFETQYF,TGTGCCAGCAGTGAAGGCCGGCTAGCGGGATTCGAGACCCAGTACTTC
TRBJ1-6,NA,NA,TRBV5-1,CASSLTGGNSPLHF,TGCGCCAGCAGCTTGACGGGAGGGAATTCACCCCTCCACTTT
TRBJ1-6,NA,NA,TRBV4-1,CASSQPRGPNSPLHF,TGCGCCAGCAGCCAGCCCAGGGGCCCTAATTCACCCCTCCACTTT
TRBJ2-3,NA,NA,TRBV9,CASSVEQDHTDTQYF,TGTGCCAGCAGCGTAGAGCAGGATCACACAGATACGCAGTATTTT
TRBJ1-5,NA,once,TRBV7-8,CASSTRGNAGEPQHF,TGTGCCAGCAGCACACGAGGTAACGCGGGTGAGCCCCAGCATTTT
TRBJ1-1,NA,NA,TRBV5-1,CASSLAQGSTEAFF,TGCGCCAGCAGCTTGGCCCAGGGGAGCACTGAAGCTTTCTTT
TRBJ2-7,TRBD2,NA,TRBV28,CASSLGLAAYEQYF,TGTGCCAGCAGTTTGGGACTAGCAGCCTACGAGCAGTACTTC
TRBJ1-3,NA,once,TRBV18,CASSPESGNTIYF,TGTGCCAGCTCACCAGAGTCTGGAAACACCATATATTTT
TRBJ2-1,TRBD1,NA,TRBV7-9,CASSLGTAYNEQFF,TGTGCCAGCAGCTTGGGGACAGCCTACAATGAGCAGTTCTTC
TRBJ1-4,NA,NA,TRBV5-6,CASSSFPRPPNEKLFF,TGTGCCAGCAGCTCCTTCCCGCGGCCTCCGAATGAAAAACTGTTTTTT
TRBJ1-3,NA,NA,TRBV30,CAWRTRQGDSGNTIYF,TGTGCCTGGAGAACCCGGCAGGGTGACTCTGGAAACACCATATATTTT
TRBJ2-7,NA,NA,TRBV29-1,CSVQSTGAYEQYF,TGCAGCGTTCAATCCACAGGAGCCTACGAGCAGTACTTC
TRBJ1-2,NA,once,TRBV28,CASRETGGGYTF,TGTGCCAGCAGGGAGACAGGAGGCGGCTACACCTTC
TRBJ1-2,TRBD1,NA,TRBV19,CASSVGSGTGFYGYTF,TGTGCCAGTAGCGTGGGCTCCGGGACAGGGTTCTATGGCTACACCTTC
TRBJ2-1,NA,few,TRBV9,CASSAPSDNEQFF,TGTGCCAGCAGCGCCCCCTCAGACAATGAGCAGTTCTTC
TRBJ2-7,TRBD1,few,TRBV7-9,CASSSPIPGQSYEQYF,TGTGCCAGCAGCTCGCCGATCCCGGGACAGTCCTACGAGCAGTACTTC
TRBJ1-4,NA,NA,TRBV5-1,CASSSDRRREKLFF,TGCGCCAGCAGCTCTGACAGGAGGAGAGAAAAACTGTTTTTT
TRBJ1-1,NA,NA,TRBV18,CASSHGVMNTEAFF,TGTGCCAGCTCACACGGGGTCATGAACACTGAAGCTTTCTTT
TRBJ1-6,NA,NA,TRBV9,CASSVEGDGYNSPLHF,TGTGCCAGCAGCGTAGAAGGAGACGGCTATAATTCACCCCTCCACTTT
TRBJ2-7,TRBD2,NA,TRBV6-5,CASSYRLAASYEQYF,TGTGCCAGCAGTTACCGGCTAGCGGCGTCCTACGAGCAGTACTTC
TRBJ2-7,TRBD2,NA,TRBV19,CASSVGTSSYEQYF,TGTGCCAGTAGTGTCGGGACTAGCTCCTACGAGCAGTACTTC
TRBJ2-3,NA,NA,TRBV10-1,CASSEYGTPNTDTQYF,TGCGCCAGCAGTGAGTATGGGACTCCTAACACAGATACGCAGTATTTT
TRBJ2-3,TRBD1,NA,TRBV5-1,CASSIGTVTDTQYF,TGCGCCAGCAGCATCGGGACAGTCACAGATACGCAGTATTTT
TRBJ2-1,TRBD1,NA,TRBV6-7,CASSYRGQDNEQFF,TGTGCCAGCAGTTACCGGGGACAGGACAATGAGCAGTTCTTC
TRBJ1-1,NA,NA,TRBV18,CASSPGENTEAFF,TGTGCCAGCTCACCTGGAGAGAACACTGAAGCTTTCTTT
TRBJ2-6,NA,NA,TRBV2,CASSAVGANVLTF,TGTGCCAGCAGTGCCGTGGGGGCCAACGTCCTGACTTTC
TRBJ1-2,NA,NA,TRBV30,CAWSLPWTAFVRGYTF,TGTGCCTGGAGTCTCCCCTGGACAGCGTTTGTCCGTGGCTACACCTTC
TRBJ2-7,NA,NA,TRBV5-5,CASSLGVSYEQYF,TGTGCCAGCAGCTTGGGCGTGAGCTACGAGCAGTACTTC
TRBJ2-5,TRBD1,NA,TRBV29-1,CSVGGTGLVEQYF,TGCAGCGTTGGTGGGACAGGGCTCGTTGAGCAGTACTTC
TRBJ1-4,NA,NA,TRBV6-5,CASSSTDSPNEKLFF,TGTGCCAGCAGCTCCACCGACAGTCCTAATGAAAAACTGTTTTTT